Reported below is one T cell receptor beta chain. CDR3 size: 16 residues. Germline V gene sequence: CDR1 SGHNT, CDR2 YYREEE (reference sequence). The ends lost 4 bases at V and 7 bases at J; junction bases unmatched: 10. Repertoires were generated with immunoSEQ multiplex PCR, while TCRdb's copy carries only in-frame clones and drops some. The sample lists approximately 230,000 clones, around 84% occurring once. This entry comes from a study of blood T cell repertoires in COVID-19. Donors were grouped by their self-reported clinical history. Sequencing input: PBMCs or T cells enriched from blood (not recorded which). This chain joins TRBV5-4 and TRBJ2-7; TRBD2 aligns across 14 bases. This sequence was found in a man aged 18 to 35 who had recovered from COVID-19. The CDR3 DNA is TGTGCCAGCAGCGTCCCGGGACTAGCGGGGGCGGGGGAGCAGTACTTC. Its protein product is CASSVPGLAGAGEQYF.